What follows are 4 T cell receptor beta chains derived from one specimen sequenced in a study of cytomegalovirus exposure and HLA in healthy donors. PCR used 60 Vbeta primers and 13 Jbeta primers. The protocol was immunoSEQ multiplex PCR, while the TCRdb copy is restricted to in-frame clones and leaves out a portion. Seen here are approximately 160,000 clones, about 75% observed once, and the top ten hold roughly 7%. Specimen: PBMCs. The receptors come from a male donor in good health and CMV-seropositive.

CDR3 amino acids: CASSLAGSEVNTIYF. DNA for the CDR3: TGTGCCAGCAGCTTAGCCGGGAGTGAGGTTAACACCATATATTTT. The rearrangement joins TRBV7-2 to TRBJ1-3; D unresolved. The V gene lost 0 bases and the J gene lost 7 bases, with 13 bases spanning the gap. The CDR3 runs to 15 residues. Germline V gene lookup returns CDR1 SGHTA and CDR2 FQGNSA.

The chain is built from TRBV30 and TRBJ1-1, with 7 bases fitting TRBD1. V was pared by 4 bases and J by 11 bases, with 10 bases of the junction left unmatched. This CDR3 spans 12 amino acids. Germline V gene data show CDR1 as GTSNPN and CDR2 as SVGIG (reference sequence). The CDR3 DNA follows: TGTGCCTGGACAGACAGGGCCTGGACGGCTTTCTTT. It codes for CAWTDRAWTAFF.

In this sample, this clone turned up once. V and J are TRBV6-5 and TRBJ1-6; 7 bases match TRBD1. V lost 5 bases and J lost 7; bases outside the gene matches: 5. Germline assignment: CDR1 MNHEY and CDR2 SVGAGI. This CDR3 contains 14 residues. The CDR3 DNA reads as TGTGCCAGCAGTACGCCGGGACAGAATTCACCCCTCCACTTT. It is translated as CASSTPGQNSPLHF.

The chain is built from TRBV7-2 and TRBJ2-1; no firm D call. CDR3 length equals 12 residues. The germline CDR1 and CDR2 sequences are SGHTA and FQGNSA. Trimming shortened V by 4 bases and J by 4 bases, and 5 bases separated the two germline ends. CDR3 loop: CASSSYYNEQFF. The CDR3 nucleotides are TGTGCCAGCAGCTCTTATTACAATGAGCAGTTCTTC.